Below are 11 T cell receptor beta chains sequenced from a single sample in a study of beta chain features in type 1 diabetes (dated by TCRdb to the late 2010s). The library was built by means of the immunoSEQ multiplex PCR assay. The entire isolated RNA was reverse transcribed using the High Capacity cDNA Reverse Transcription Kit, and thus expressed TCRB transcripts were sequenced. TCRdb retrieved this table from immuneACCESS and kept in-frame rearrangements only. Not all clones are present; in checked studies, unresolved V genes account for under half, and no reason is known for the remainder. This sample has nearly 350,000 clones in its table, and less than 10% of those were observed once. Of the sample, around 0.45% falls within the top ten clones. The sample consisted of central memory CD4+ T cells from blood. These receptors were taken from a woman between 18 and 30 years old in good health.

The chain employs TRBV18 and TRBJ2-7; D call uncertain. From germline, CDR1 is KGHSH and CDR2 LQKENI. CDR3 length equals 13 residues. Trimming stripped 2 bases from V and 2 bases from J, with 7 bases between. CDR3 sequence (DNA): TGTGCCAGCTCACCAAACACGGCCTACGAGCAGTACTTC. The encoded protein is CASSPNTAYEQYF. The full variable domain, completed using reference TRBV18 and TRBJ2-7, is NAGVMQNPRHLVRRRGQEARLRCSPMKGHSHVYWYRQLPEEGLKFMVYLQKENIIDESGMPKERFSAEFPKEGPSILRIQQVVRGDSAAYFCASSPNTAYEQYFGPGTRLTVT.

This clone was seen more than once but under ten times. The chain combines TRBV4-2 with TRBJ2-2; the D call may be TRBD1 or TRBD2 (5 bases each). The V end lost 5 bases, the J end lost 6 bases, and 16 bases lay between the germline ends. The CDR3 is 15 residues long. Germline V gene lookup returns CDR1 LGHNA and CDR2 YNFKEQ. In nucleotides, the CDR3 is TGTGCCAGCAGCTTCCGGGACGGTGAACCCGGGGAGCTGTTTTTT. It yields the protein CASSFRDGEPGELFF.

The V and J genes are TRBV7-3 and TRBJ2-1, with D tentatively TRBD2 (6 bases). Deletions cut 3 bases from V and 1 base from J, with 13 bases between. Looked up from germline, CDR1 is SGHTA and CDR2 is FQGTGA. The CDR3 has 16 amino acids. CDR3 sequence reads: CASSLGSGRSYNEQFF. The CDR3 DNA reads TGTGCCAGCAGCTTGGGCTCGGGGAGGTCCTACAATGAGCAGTTCTTC. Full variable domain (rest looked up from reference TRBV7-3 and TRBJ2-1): GAGVSQTPSNKVTEKGKYVELRCDPISGHTALYWYRQSLGQGPEFLIYFQGTGAADDSGLPNDRFFAVRPEGSVSTLKIQRTERGDSAVYLCASSLGSGRSYNEQFFGPGTRLTVL.

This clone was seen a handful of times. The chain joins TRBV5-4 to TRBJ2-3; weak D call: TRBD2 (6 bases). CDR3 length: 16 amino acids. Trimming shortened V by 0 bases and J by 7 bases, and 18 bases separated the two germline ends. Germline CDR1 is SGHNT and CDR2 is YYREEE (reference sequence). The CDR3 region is CASSLVGGSPTHTQYF. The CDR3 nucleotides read TGTGCCAGCAGCTTGGTTGGGGGGAGTCCGACACATACGCAGTATTTT.

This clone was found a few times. The CDR3 sequence: CASSPIFFGDNEQFF. The CDR3 nucleotides are TGTGCCAGTAGCCCTATTTTTTTCGGGGACAATGAGCAGTTCTTC. J is TRBJ2-1 and V is TRBV19, with D possibly being TRBD2 (5 bases). The CDR3 consists of 15 residues. The germline V gene encodes CDR1 LNHDA and CDR2 SQIVND (reference sequence). The germline V and J ends were trimmed by 6 bases and 5 bases, with 17 bases remaining between them.

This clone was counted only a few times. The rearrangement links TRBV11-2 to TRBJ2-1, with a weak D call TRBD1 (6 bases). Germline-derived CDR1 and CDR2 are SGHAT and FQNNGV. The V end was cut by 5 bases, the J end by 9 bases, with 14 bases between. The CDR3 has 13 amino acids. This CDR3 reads CASSVGGWAEQFF. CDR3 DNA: TGTGCCAGCAGCGTAGGGGGTTGGGCTGAGCAGTTCTTC.

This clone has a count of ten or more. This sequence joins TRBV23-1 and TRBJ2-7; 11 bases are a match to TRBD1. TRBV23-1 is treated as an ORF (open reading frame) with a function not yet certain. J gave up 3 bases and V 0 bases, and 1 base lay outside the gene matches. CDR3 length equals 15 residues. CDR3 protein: CASSQSGTGGYEQYF. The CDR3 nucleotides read TGCGCCAGCAGTCAATCCGGGACAGGGGGCTACGAGCAGTACTTC.

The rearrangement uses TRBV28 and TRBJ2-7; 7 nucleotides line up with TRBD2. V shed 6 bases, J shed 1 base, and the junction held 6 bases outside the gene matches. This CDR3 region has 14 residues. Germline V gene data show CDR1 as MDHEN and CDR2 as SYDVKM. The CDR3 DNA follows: TGTGCCAGCAGCCCCCACGGGGGGTCCTACGAGCAGTACTTC. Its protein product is CASSPHGGSYEQYF.

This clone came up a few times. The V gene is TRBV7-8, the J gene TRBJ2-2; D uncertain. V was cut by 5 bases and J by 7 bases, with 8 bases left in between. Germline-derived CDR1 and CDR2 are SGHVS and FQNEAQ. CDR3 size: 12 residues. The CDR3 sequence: CASSPVYGELFF. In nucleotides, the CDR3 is TGTGCCAGCAGCCCCGTGTACGGGGAGCTGTTTTTT.

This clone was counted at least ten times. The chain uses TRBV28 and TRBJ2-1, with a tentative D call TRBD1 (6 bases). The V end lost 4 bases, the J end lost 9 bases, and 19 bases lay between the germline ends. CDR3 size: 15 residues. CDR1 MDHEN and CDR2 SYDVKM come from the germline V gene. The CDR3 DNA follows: TGTGCCAGCAGTTCCGTCCTGTTGGGGGCGGCTGAGCAGTTCTTC. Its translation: CASSSVLLGAAEQFF.

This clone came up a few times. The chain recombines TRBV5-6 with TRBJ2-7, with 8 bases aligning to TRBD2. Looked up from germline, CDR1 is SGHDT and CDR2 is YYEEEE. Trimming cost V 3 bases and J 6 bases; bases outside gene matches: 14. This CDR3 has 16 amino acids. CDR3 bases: TGTGCCAGCAGCTGGTCCGGGACTAGAAACGTGCGCGAGCAGTACTTC. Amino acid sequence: CASSWSGTRNVREQYF.